The T cell receptor (beta chain) described here comes from a study of T-cell memory formation after mild COVID-19. Looking at the study overall: TCR clusters largely stayed donor specific.

TCRdb redid the calling of the 5' RACE reads with MiXCR, one entry per CDR3 protein. The data hold around 510,000 distinct CDR3 sequences, with about 20% observed a single time. CDR1 and CDR2 (germline): LNHNV, YYDKDF (reference sequence). The ends lost 3 bases at V and 6 bases at J; junction bases unmatched: 7. This CDR3 is 15 amino acids long. The clonotype originates from an adult woman who had mild COVID-19 (a few samples of this study predate the infection). Cell type and time point are not known. This chain connects TRBV15 to TRBJ1-1, with 10 bases matching TRBD1. Source material: PBMCs or a T cell subset sorted from them (not recorded which). In nucleotides, the CDR3 is TGTGCCACCAGCAGTGGGGACAGGGGATGGGCTGAAGCTTTCTTT. Translated: CATSSGDRGWAEAFF.